The present T cell receptor beta chain was sequenced within a study of T cell repertoires in cytomegalovirus infection. TCRdb recomputed calls from the reads with MiXCR, one row per CDR3 protein. The sample includes around 530,000 distinct CDR3 sequences, approximately 15% of them seen just once. The length of the CDR3 is 15 residues. Germline loops: CDR1 KGHSH, CDR2 LQKENI. Germline trimming cut 4 bases from V and 3 bases from J; bases unmatched to any gene: 9. This TCR derives from a human donor in good health (CMV status not recorded). Some clones in this sample may be carry-over from other donors' samples. This chain connects TRBV18 to TRBJ2-7, with 7 bases that match TRBD1. Specimen: CD8+ T cells from PBMCs. The CDR3 DNA sequence: TGTGCCAGCTCACAAGGGGGCTTGTATGACTACGAGCAGTACTTC. This codes for CASSQGGLYDYEQYF.